The entry below describes one TCR beta chain. Its cognate antigen is unknown. This specimen comes from a study of Ad26.COV2.S vaccination and SARS-CoV-2 variants. Study-wide context: Once or twice, 56 days apart, Ad26.COV2.S was delivered intramuscularly.

Sequencing used immunoSEQ multiplex PCR; TCRdb keeps in-frame clones, though not all of them. The sample has 400,000 to 450,000 clones, about 90% seen once. Overall study results and limits: Placebo and vaccine recipients had non-spike TCR breadth that was similar.

Treatment given: about 20 received Ad26.COV2.S at low or high dose, single or two shots; a few received placebo; per-sample allocation not given. Sampling was done on day 63 after the first vaccine or placebo injection. Trimming took off 2 bases at V and 5 bases at J, with 16 bases between the two ends. The CDR3 loop spans 15 amino acids. Germline V CDR1 and CDR2: KGHSH, LQKENI. The TCR sequence derives from a person aged 18-65 years who received the Ad26.COV2.S COVID-19 vaccine or a placebo. The genes are TRBV18 and TRBJ2-7; D may be TRBD2 (6 bases). Sequencing used peripheral blood, obtained in a trial of Ad26.COV2.S vaccine versus placebo. In DNA form, the CDR3 reads TGTGCCAGCTCACCAGAGGAGGGGCGGCCCCACGAGCAGTACTTC. Amino acids: CASSPEEGRPHEQYF.